The subject of this entry is one T cell receptor (beta chain). It has no known antigen specificity. Base qualities are not provided; no much larger clone lies one nucleotide away. The sample originates from a study of T cells after somatic rescue of genetic block (dated by TCRdb to about 2020). Study-level background: What the study looked at was long-term robustness, specifically in a T-cell system that came about through somatic rescue of a genetic block in T-cell development.

To prepare the library, the immunoSEQ multiplex PCR assay was applied. TCRdb limited this immuneACCESS table to in-frame rearrangements with V and J called. A share of clones is missing; checked studies link under half to unresolved V genes, and the rest is unexplained. Present in this sample are about 52,000 clones, around 96% of which were seen just once. The top ten constitute under 0.095% of the sample. CDR1 and CDR2 were assigned from the germline V gene as MDHEN and SYDVKM. The CDR3 covers 13 residues, taking in both the cysteine and the phenylalanine. Only the CDR3 region is kept as DNA, spanning 39 bases read in frame from base 1. After removal of 4 bases from V and 3 bases from J, the junction retains 3 bases not matched to a gene.

Here the chain combines TRBV28 and TRBJ2-7; 7 bases in the middle match TRBD1. Sequencing was carried out using peripheral blood mononuclear cells (PBMCs). This clonotype was obtained from a child less than two years old. The CDR3 region has the sequence CASSWTGYYEQYF. In nucleotides, the sequence is TGTGCCAGCAGTTGGACAGGCTACTACGAGCAGTACTTC.